This T cell receptor (beta chain) was recorded in a study of patients with pleural tuberculosis. TCRdb independently ran MiXCR on the reads; one entry per CDR3 protein. The sample lists 29,000 or so distinct CDR3 sequences, over 15% seen once, with roughly 4% in the top ten. This clonotype has ten or more counts. V was clipped by 4 bases and J by 8 bases; unmatched bases: 7. Per the germline V gene, CDR1 is SEHNR and CDR2 is FQNEAQ (reference sequence). There are 14 residues in the CDR3. The TCR originated in a human donor with pleural tuberculosis. The sequenced sample was peripheral blood. The chain uses TRBV7-9 and TRBJ2-1, with TRBD1 matching over 8 bases. The chain's CDR3 is CASSSGDRFHEQFF. CDR3 sequence (DNA): TGTGCCAGCAGCTCAGGGGACAGGTTCCATGAGCAGTTCTTC.